The clone carrying this T cell receptor (beta chain) was detected many times. The beta constant-region primer was an equimolar mix of two oligonucleotides covering TRBC1 and TRBC2. The ligated cDNA underwent four PCR rounds using SP2 and nested alpha and beta constant-region primers. The cDNA 3' end received a ligated single-stranded oligonucleotide carrying the SP2 primer and a 12-nucleotide UMI. TCRdb fed the UMI-ligation and nested PCR reads into MiXCR, producing one record per CDR3 protein. The sample consists of about 17,000 distinct CDR3 sequences, approximately 8.6% of them appearing once. This entry is derived from a study of naive and memory T cell subsets. The V end was cut by 6 bases, the J end by 4 bases, with 12 bases between. The germline V gene has CDR1 MNHEY and CDR2 SMNVEV (reference sequence). The CDR3 has 13 residues. CD8 T cells were positively selected from what remained after CD4 positive selection.

Sample: central memory CD8+ T cells from blood. V and J are TRBV27 and TRBJ1-1, with D hard to call. The receptor was derived from a human donor in good health. The CDR3 sequence is CASRGYMGTEAFF. Here the CDR3 DNA reads TGTGCCAGCAGGGGTTATATGGGCACTGAAGCTTTCTTT.